This T cell receptor (beta chain) emerged from a study of T cell changes during pregnancy in multiple sclerosis. Germline-derived CDR1 and CDR2 are SGHKS and YYEKEE (reference sequence). The length of the CDR3 is 14 residues. J lost 7 bases, V lost 5 bases, and 5 bases had no gene match. Clones were sequenced by immunoSEQ multiplex PCR, and TCRdb holds only the in-frame ones, with some missing. This sample yields about 36,000 clones, of which 89% are seen a single time; 11% belongs to the top ten. The TCR was taken from a female donor with multiple sclerosis, enrolled in a pregnancy study. The chain uses TRBV5-5 and TRBJ2-1; 11 bases map to TRBD2. Specimen: CD8+ T cells from peripheral blood mononuclear cells, collected in the third trimester of pregnancy. The CDR3 loop reads CASSMASGGNEQFF. As DNA, the CDR3 is TGTGCCAGCAGTATGGCTAGCGGGGGGAATGAGCAGTTCTTC.